The 9 T cell receptor beta chains listed next were all sequenced from one sample in a study of T cell changes during pregnancy in multiple sclerosis. Generated by immunoSEQ multiplex PCR, the TCRdb table keeps only in-frame clones and is missing some. The sample holds approximately 20,000 clones, approximately 90% seen once. Specimen: CD8+ T cells from peripheral blood mononuclear cells, collected in the second trimester of pregnancy. These receptors came from a female donor in good health, enrolled as a control in a pregnancy study.

The chain is built from TRBV5-4 and TRBJ2-3; TRBD2 is a possible D gene (6 bases). Deletions cut 0 bases from V and 3 bases from J, with 8 bases between. The V gene's germline CDR1 is SGHNT and CDR2 YYREEE (reference sequence). CDR3 length equals 14 residues. The CDR3 protein is CASSLAGETDTQYF. The CDR3 DNA follows: TGTGCCAGCAGCTTGGCGGGGGAGACAGATACGCAGTATTTT.

The chain is built from TRBV30 and TRBJ1-5, with 8 positions matching TRBD1. Germline V gene sequence: CDR1 GTSNPN, CDR2 SVGIG (reference sequence). This CDR3 spans 15 amino acids. The V segment lost 3 bases and the J segment 6 bases; nucleotides outside the gene matches: 10. In nucleotides, the CDR3 is TGTGCCTGGAGCGTACAAGGACAGGGTGTTCAGCCCCAGCATTTT. Its protein is CAWSVQGQGVQPQHF.

The J gene is TRBJ2-2, the V gene TRBV29-1, with TRBD2 matching 11 bases. From germline, CDR1 is SQVTM and CDR2 ANQGSEA. The CDR3 has 17 amino acids. V was clipped by 4 bases and J by 0 bases; unmatched bases: 7. The CDR3 DNA is TGCAGCGTTGCTGGGACTAGCGGATCTACGAACACCGGGGAGCTGTTTTTT. Translating gives CSVAGTSGSTNTGELFF.

Only one count was recorded for this clone. V and J are TRBV19 and TRBJ2-7, with a tentative D call TRBD1 (6 bases). Germline V gives CDR1 LNHDA, CDR2 SQIVND (reference sequence). V was shortened by 3 bases and J by 3 bases, with 12 bases between the two germline ends. The CDR3 runs 14 residues. CDR3 sequence: CASSIGQGNYEQYF. The DNA for the CDR3 is TGTGCCAGTAGTATTGGGCAGGGGAACTACGAGCAGTACTTC.

The gene calls are TRBV6-1 and TRBJ1-3; TRBD1 might be the D (5 bases). Trimming took off 2 bases at V and 4 bases at J, with 15 bases between the two ends. Germline V CDR1 and CDR2: MNHNS, SASEGT. The CDR3 covers 16 residues. In DNA form, the CDR3 reads TGTGCCAGCAGTGAATCGGTAGGGGCAACAGGAAACACCATATATTTT. This encodes CASSESVGATGNTIYF.

The gene calls are TRBV27 and TRBJ1-1; 7 bases agree with TRBD1. Germline trimming cut 2 bases from V and 3 bases from J; bases unmatched to any gene: 6. Germline V CDR1 and CDR2: MNHEY, SMNVEV (reference sequence). The CDR3 is 15 amino acids. DNA of the CDR3: TGTGCCAGCAGTTTAACCCCAGGGGGGCACACTGAAGCTTTCTTT. Its protein product is CASSLTPGGHTEAFF.

The J gene is TRBJ2-2, the V gene TRBV29-1, with 10 bases matching TRBD1. CDR1 is SQVTM and CDR2 is ANQGSEA in the germline V gene. The J segment lost 4 bases and the V segment lost 7 bases, leaving 9 bases of the junction unmatched. This CDR3 spans 15 amino acids. This CDR3 is CSGTGTGVFTGELFF. The CDR3, as DNA: TGCAGCGGGACCGGGACAGGGGTGTTCACCGGGGAGCTGTTTTTT.

The rearrangement links TRBV14 to TRBJ2-5; 11 bases match TRBD1. The V and J ends lost 1 base and 3 bases, in that order; junction bases with no gene match: 4. This CDR3 is built from 16 residues. CDR1 is SGHDN and CDR2 is FVKESK in the germline V gene. CDR3 in amino acids: CASSQGRDRGEETQYF. For the CDR3, the DNA is TGTGCCAGCAGCCAAGGGCGGGACAGGGGGGAAGAGACCCAGTACTTC. The variable domain in full, completed from reference TRBV14 and TRBJ2-5, reads EAGVTQFPSHSVIEKGQTVTLRCDPISGHDNLYWYRRVMGKEIKFLLHFVKESKQDESGMPNNRFLAERTGGTYSTLKVQPAELEDSGVYFCASSQGRDRGEETQYFGPGTRLLVL.

The rearrangement uses TRBV7-9 and TRBJ2-7; D unclear. The CDR3 is made up of 11 amino acids. Germline V gene data show CDR1 as SEHNR and CDR2 as FQNEAQ (reference sequence). Trimming cost V 4 bases and J 4 bases, with 5 bases left between them. DNA of the CDR3: TGTGCCAGCAGCTCCAGGTACGAGCAGTACTTC. It yields the protein CASSSRYEQYF.